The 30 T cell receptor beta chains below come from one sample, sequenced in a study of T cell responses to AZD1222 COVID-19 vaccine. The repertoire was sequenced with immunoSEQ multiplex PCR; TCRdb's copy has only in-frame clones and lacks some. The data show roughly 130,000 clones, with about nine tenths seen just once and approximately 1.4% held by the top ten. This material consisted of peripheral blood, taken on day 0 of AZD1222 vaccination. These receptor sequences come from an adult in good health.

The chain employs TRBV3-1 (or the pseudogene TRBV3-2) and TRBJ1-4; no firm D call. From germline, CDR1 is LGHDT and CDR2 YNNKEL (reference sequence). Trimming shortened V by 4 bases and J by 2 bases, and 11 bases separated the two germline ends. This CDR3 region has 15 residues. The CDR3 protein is CASSPYKITNEKLFF. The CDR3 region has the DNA TGTGCCAGCAGCCCCTACAAAATTACTAATGAAAAACTGTTTTTT.

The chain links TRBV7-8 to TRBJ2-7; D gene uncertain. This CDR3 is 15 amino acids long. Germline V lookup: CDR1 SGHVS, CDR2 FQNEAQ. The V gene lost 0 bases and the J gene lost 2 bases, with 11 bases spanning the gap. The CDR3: CASSLADGQAYEQYF. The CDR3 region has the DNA TGTGCCAGCAGCTTAGCGGACGGGCAGGCCTACGAGCAGTACTTC.

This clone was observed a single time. The CDR3: CASSSGTGFPSNEKLFF. The DNA of the CDR3 is TGTGCCAGCAGCTCTGGGACAGGGTTCCCTTCTAATGAAAAACTGTTTTTT. V is TRBV9 and J is TRBJ1-4; 9 bases agree with TRBD1. The CDR3 runs 17 residues. V shed 4 bases and J 3 bases; nucleotides not matched to a gene: 10. The V gene's germline CDR1 is SGDLS and CDR2 YYNGEE.

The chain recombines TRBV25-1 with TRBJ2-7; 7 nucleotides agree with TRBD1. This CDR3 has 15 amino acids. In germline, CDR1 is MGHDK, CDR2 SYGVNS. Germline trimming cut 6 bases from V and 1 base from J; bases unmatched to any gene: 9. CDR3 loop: CASSQTGIVSYEQYF. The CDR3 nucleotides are TGTGCCAGCAGCCAGACAGGGATCGTTTCCTACGAGCAGTACTTC.

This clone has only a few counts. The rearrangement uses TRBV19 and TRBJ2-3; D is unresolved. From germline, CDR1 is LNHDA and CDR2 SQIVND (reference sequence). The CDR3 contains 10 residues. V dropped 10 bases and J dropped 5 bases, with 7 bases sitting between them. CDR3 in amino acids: CATWGDTQYF. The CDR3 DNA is TGTGCCACCTGGGGAGATACGCAGTATTTT.

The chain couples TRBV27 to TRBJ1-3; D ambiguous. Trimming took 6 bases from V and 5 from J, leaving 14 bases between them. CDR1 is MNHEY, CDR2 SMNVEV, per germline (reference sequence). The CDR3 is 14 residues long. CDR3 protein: CASSSPRERNTIYF. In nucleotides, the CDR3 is TGTGCCAGCAGCTCCCCGCGGGAAAGAAACACCATATATTTT.

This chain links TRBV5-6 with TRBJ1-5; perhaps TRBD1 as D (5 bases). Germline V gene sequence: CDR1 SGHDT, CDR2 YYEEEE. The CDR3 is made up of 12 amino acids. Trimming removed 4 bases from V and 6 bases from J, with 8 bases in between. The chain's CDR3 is CASSGGGQPQHF. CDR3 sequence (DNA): TGTGCCAGCAGCGGGGGGGGTCAGCCCCAGCATTTT.

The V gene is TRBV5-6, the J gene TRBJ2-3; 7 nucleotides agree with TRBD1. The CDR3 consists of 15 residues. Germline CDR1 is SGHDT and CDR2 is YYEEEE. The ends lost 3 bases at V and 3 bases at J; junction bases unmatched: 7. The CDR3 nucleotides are TGTGCCAGCAGCTGGCAAGGGGGCCTTACAGATACGCAGTATTTT. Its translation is CASSWQGGLTDTQYF.

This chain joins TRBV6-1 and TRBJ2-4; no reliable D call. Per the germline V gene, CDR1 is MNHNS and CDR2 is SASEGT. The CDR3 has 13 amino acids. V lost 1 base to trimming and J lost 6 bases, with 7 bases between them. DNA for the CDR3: TGTGCCAGCAGTGAAGTCTGGACAAACATTCAGTACTTC. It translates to CASSEVWTNIQYF.

The CDR3 sequence is CASSIAFPTGELFF. The CDR3 DNA follows: TGTGCCAGCAGCATAGCGTTCCCCACCGGGGAGCTGTTTTTT. The rearrangement links TRBV6-6 to TRBJ2-2; D might be TRBD2 (5 bases). CDR1 and CDR2 (germline): MNHNY, SVGAGI (reference sequence). V lost 6 bases and J 4 bases, leaving 12 bases between the germline ends. The CDR3 spans 14 residues.

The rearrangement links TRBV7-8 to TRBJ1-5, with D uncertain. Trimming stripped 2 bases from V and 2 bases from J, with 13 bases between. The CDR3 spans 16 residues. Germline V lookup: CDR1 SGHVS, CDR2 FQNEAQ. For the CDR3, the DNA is TGTGCCAGCAGCTTACTTAGGTATGGGGGCAATCAGCCCCAGCATTTT. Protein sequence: CASSLLRYGGNQPQHF.

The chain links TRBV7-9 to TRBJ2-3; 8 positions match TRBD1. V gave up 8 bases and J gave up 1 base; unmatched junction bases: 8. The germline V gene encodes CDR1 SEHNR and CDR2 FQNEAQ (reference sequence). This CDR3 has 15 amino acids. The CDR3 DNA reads TGTGCCAGCCCCAAACCGGGACAGGGCACAGATACGCAGTATTTT. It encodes CASPKPGQGTDTQYF.

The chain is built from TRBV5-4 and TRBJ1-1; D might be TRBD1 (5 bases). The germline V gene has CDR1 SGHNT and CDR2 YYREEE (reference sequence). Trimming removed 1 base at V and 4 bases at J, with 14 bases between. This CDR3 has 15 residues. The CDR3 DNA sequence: TGTGCCAGCAGCTTGCATGGGGCGAAGGCCACTGAAGCTTTCTTT. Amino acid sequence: CASSLHGAKATEAFF.

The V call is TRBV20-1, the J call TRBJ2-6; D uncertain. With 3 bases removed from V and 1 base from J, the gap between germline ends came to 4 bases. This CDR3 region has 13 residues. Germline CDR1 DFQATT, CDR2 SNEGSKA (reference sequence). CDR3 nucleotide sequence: TGCAGTGCTAGTAAATCTGGGGCCAACGTCCTGACTTTC. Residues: CSASKSGANVLTF.

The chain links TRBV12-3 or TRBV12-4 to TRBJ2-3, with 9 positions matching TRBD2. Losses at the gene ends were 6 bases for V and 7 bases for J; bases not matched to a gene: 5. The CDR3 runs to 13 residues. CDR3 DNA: TGTGCCAGCAGGTGGACTAGCGAAAATACGCAGTATTTT. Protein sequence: CASRWTSENTQYF.

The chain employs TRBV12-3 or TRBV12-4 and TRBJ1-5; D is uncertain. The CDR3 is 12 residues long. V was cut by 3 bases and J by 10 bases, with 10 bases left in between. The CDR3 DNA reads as TGTGCCAGCAGTTTCTCCGATCGTCCCCAGCATTTT. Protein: CASSFSDRPQHF.

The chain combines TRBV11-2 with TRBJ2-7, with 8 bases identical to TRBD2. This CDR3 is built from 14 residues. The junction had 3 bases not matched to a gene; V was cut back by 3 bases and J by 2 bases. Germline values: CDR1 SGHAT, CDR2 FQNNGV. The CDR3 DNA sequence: TGTGCCAGCAGCTTGCTAGCGGGCCCCTACGAGCAGTACTTC. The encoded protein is CASSLLAGPYEQYF.

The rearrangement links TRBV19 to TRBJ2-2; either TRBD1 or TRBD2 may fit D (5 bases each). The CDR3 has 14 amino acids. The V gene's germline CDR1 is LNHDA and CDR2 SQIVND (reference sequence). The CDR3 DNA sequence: TGTTCAGGGACGAGTGAAACTTACACCGGGGAGCTGTTTTTT. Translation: CSGTSETYTGELFF.

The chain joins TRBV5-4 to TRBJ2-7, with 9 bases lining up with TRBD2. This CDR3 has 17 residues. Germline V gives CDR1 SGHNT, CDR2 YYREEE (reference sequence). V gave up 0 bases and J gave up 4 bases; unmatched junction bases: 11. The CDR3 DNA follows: TGTGCCAGCAGCTTGGTGGGGGGGACGCTAGCGGGGTACGAGCAGTACTTC. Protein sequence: CASSLVGGTLAGYEQYF.

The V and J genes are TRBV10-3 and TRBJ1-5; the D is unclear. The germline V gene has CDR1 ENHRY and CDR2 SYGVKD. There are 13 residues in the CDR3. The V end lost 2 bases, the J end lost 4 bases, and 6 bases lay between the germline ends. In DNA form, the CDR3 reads TGTGCCATCAGTGAGGGCTTAAATCAGCCCCAGCATTTT. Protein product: CAISEGLNQPQHF.

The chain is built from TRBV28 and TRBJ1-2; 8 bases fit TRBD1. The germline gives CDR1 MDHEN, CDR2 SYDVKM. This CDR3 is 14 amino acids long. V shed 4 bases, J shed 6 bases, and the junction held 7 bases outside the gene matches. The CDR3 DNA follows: TGTGCCAGCAGTTACCCCGGACAGGGAGATGGCTACACCTTC. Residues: CASSYPGQGDGYTF.

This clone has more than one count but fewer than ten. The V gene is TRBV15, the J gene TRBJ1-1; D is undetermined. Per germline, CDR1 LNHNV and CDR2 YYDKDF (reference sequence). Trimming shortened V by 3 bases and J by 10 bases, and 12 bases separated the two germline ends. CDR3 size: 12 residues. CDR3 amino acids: CATSRDAQGAFF. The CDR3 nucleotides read TGTGCCACCAGCAGGGACGCTCAAGGAGCTTTCTTT.

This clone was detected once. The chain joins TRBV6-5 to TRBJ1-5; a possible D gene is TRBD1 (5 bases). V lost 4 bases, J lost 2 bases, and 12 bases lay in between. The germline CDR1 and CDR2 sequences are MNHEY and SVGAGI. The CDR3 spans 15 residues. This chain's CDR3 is CASSSVGGGNQPQHF. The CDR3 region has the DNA TGTGCCAGCAGTTCGGTGGGAGGGGGCAATCAGCCCCAGCATTTT.

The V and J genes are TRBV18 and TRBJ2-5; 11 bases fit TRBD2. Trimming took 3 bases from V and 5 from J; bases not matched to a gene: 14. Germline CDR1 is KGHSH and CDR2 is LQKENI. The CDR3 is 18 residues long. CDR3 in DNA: TGTGCCAGCTCACCGGTTCTTCTCCTAGCGGGGGGTGCGGAGACCCAGTACTTC. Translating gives CASSPVLLLAGGAETQYF.

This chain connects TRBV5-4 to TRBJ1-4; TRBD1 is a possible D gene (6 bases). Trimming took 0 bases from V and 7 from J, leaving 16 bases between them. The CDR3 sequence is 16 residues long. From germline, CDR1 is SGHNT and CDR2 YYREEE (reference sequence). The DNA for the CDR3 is TGTGCCAGCAGCTTGGCGGGGGCAGGGAAGCGTGAAAAACTGTTTTTT. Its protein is CASSLAGAGKREKLFF.

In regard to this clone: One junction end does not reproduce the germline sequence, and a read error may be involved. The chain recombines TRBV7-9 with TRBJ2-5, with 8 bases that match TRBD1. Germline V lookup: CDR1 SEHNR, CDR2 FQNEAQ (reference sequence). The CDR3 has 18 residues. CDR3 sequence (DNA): TGTGCCAGCAGCGCCCGAATTTTTAGGCGGACAGGGCAAGAGATCCAGTACTTC. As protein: CASSARIFRRTGQEIQYF.

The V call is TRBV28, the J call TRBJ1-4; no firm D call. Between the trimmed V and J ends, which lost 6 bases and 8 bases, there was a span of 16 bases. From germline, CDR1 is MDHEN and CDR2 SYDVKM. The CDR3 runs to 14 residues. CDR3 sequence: CASRLNSVGEKLFF. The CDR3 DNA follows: TGTGCCAGCAGGCTAAACAGCGTCGGGGAAAAACTGTTTTTT.

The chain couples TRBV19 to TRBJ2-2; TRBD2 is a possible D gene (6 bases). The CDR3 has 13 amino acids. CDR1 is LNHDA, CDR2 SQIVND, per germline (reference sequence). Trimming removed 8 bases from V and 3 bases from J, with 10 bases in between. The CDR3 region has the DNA TGTGCCAGTCGGCGGAGGGACACCGGGGAGCTGTTTTTT. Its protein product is CASRRRDTGELFF.

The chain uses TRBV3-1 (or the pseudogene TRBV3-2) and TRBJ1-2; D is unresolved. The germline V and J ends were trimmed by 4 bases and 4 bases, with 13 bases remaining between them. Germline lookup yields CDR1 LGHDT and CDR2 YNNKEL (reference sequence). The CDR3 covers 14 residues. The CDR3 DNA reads TGTGCCAGCAGCCCTCTTGGTATAGGCTATGGCTACACCTTC. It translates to CASSPLGIGYGYTF.

DNA for the CDR3: TGTGCCAGCAGCCAAGTCACTGAAAAACTGTTTTTT. Protein: CASSQVTEKLFF. The chain links TRBV3-1 (or the pseudogene TRBV3-2) to TRBJ1-4; D gene uncertain. Germline V gene sequence: CDR1 LGHDT, CDR2 YNNKEL (reference sequence). The CDR3 runs 12 residues. V dropped 1 base and J dropped 7 bases, with 4 bases sitting between them.